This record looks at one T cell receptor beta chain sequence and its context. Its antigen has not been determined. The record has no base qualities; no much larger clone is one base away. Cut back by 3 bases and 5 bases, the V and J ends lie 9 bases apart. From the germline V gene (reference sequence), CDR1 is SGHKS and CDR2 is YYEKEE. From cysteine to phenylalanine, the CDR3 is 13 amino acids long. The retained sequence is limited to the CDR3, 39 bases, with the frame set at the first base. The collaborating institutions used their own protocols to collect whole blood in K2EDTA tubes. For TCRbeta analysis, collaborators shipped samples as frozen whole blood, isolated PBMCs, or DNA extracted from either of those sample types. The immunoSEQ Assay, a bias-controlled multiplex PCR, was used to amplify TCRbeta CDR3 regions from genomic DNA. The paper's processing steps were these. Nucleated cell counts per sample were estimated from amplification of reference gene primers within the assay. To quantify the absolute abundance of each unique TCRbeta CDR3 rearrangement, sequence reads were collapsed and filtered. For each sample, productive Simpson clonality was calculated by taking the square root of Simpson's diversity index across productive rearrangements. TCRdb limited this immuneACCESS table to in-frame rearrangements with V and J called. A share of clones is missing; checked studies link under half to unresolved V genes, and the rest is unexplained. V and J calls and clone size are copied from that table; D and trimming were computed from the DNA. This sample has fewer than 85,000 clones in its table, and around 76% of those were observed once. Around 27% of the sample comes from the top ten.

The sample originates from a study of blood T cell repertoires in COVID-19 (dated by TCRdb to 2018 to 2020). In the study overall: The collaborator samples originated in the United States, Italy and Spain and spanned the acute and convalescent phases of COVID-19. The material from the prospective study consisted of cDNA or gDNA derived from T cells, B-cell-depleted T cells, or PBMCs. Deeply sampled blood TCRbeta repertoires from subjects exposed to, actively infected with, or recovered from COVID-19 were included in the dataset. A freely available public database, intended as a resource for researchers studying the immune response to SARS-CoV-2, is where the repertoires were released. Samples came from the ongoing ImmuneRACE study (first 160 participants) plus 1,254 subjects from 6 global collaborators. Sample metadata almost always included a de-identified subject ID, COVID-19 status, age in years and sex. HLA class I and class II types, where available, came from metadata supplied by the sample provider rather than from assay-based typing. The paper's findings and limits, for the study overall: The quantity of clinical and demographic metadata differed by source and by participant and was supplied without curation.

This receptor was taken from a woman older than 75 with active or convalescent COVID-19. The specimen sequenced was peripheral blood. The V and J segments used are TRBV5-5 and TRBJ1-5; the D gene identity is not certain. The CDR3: CASSWRADQPQHF. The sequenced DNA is TGTGCCAGCAGCTGGAGAGCGGATCAGCCCCAGCATTTT.